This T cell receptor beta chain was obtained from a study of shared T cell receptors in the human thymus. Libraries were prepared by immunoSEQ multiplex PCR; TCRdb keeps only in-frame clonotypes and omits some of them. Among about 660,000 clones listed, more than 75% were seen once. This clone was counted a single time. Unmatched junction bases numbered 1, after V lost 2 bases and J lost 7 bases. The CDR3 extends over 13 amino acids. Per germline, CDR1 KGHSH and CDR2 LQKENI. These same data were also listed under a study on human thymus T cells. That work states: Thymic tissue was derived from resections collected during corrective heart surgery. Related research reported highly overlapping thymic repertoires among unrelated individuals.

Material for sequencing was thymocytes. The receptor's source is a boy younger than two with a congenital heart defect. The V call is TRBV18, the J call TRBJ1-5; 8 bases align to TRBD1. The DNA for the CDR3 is TGTGCCAGCTCACCAGGACAGGGCCAGCCCCAGCATTTT. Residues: CASSPGQGQPQHF.